This paragraph covers one TCR beta chain sequence. This receptor's antigen is unknown. Base qualities are missing; no much larger clone stands one base away. These data originate in a study of vaccination effects on CD4 cells after COVID-19 (dated by TCRdb to the early 2020s). Context from the whole study: Two doses of either the BNT162b2 or the mRNA-1273 mRNA SARS-CoV-2 vaccine were administered to participants. The study compared SARS-CoV-2 spike-specific CD4+ TCR repertoires before and after mRNA vaccination in COVID-19 convalescent patients and infection-naive vaccine recipients. Cultures from other donors in the study were sequenced using the Oncomine TCR Beta short-read assay on an Illumina iSeq 100. Altogether, 10 COVID-19 convalescent patients and a handful of SARS-CoV-2-naive healthy vaccine recipients made up the full study. Pre-vaccine samples were collected from a couple of convalescent patients 16 days and one week before the first dose, corresponding to 142 and 148 days after COVID-19 diagnosis. The paper as a whole reports these results and caveats: For convalescent patients, new clones induced by the vaccine made up most of the post-vaccine spike-reactive repertoire, and these new clones were largely distinct from the clones induced by infection. The study was limited by a small number of convalescent patients, and early post-infection timepoints were lacking. Clones induced by infection and clones induced by vaccination both contracted markedly at late timepoints after vaccination, which fits with T cell responses waning over time.

Receptors were amplified or captured by the immunoSEQ multiplex PCR assay. TCR beta CDR3 sequencing was performed on DNA from the cultured, isolated CD4+ T cells. The authors processed their data as follows. The analysis removed non-productive TCR sequences, trimmed reads to the CDR3 region, and retained only CDR3s that were 7 or more amino acids long. Antigen-specific clonotypes were identified using the MANAFEST web app by comparison of expansion in peptide wells against reference cultures. To be called positive, a clone needed expansion at FDR<0.05 compared with the reference and with all other wells, an odds ratio greater than 5, and a frequency greater than 0.1% in two replicate wells. A clonotype was defined as cross-reactive if the clonotype was significantly expanded both in SARS-CoV-2 spike wells and in at least one common cold coronavirus spike condition. CDR3 similarity was assessed by Levenshtein distance with the stringdist R package, and unrooted trees were built with ape in R 3.6.1. TCRdb retrieved this table from immuneACCESS and kept in-frame rearrangements only. Not all clones are present; in checked studies, unresolved V genes account for under half, and no reason is known for the remainder. That table is the source of V, J and clone size, and D and trimming were worked out from the DNA. Within this sample are under 80,000 clones, with around 70% of them counted one time only. Clones ranked in the top ten supply around 4.6% of the sample.

In the ViraFEST assay, PBMC were stimulated with viral peptide pools, and TCR sequencing was then used to find antigen-specific CD4+ T cell clonotypes based on their expansion. After around eleven days of culture, CD4+ T cells were isolated with the EasySep CD4+ T cell isolation kit. PCR-confirmed SARS-CoV-2 infection had occurred in convalescent patients between March and December 2020, before the Alpha, Beta and Delta variants emerged in the United States. Some 2 million PBMC per well were cultured with approximately 10 ug/ml peptides in IMDM containing roughly 5% human AB serum, roughly 9.5 IU/ml IL-2 and gentamicin. An HIV-1 Nef peptide pool served as the negative control culture condition. Half of the culture medium was replaced with fresh IL-2-containing medium on days 3 and 7. Unless noted otherwise, every peptide stimulation condition was grown in triplicate wells. Using Ficoll-Paque Plus gradient centrifugation, PBMC were separated from whole blood and then either used fresh or cryopreserved at -140C. Genomic DNA was extracted from cultured CD4+ T cells with the QIAamp micro DNA kit.

CDR3 length: 14 amino acids, cysteine to phenylalanine. This entry keeps only the CDR3 DNA: 42 bases, framed from base 1. CDR1 and CDR2 are drawn from the germline V gene: SQVTM, ANQGSEA. The V end loses 2 bases and the J end loses 5 bases, and a stretch of 14 bases separates them. The clonotype comes from a human donor who had a prior SARS-CoV-2 infection. The chain was built from TRBV29-1 and TRBJ2-3; D gene: possibly TRBD2, on 6 matching bases. The specimen was CD4+ T cells from PBMCs cultured with HIV peptides, collected before COVID-19 vaccination. The sample's cell subset or site, from its label and the paper: HIV-1 Nef peptide pool negative control/reference culture. The nucleotide sequence reads TGCAGCGTTGAACTTACGGGAGCCATAGATACGCAGTATTTT. Translated, it reads CSVELTGAIDTQYF.